This T cell receptor beta chain originates from a study of cytomegalovirus exposure and HLA in healthy donors. The length of the CDR3 is 17 residues. Germline loops: CDR1 MNHEY, CDR2 SMNVEV (reference sequence). V dropped 4 bases and J dropped 0; count of bases not matched to a gene: 8. Both 60 Vbeta primers and 13 Jbeta primers went into the PCR. Here immunoSEQ multiplex PCR was the method, and the copy in TCRdb shows in-frame clones only, minus some. The sample lists some 180,000 clones, roughly 79% seen once, with 2.5% to 3.5% in the top ten. The material sequenced was PBMCs. The chain is built from TRBV27 and TRBJ1-1, with 10 bases matching TRBD1. The sequence derives from a male donor in good health and CMV-seronegative. The CDR3 DNA follows: TGTGCCAGCAGTTATACGGGACAGGGGCTTATGAACACTGAAGCTTTCTTT. Translating gives CASSYTGQGLMNTEAFF.